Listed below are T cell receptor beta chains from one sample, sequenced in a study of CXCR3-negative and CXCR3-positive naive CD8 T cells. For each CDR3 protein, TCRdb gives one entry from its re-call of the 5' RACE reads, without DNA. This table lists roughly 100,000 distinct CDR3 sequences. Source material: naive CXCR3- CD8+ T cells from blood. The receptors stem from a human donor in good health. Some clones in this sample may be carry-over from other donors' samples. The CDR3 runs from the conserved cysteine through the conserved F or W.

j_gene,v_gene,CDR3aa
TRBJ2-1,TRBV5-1,CASSPIGTGGKNEQFF
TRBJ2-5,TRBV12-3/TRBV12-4,CASRPPSGGDYF
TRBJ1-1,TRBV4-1,CASSPGQGPEAFF
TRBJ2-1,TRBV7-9,CASSLALGVAVYNEQFF
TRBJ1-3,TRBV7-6,CASSYSGGPSRNTIYF
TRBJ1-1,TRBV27,CASSYIGGQGTEAFF
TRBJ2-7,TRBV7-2,CASSLSGGGYEQYF
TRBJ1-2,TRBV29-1,CSVALPRGTGTNGYTF
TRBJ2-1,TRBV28,CASSLGLAGGDNEQFF
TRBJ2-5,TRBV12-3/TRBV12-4,CASTHGKETQYF
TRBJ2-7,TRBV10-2,CASSDEREGLPPYEQYF
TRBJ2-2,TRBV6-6,CASSYDQYTGELFF
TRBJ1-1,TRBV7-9,CASSLVQGTNTEAFF
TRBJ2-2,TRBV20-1,CSIEAPNTGELFF
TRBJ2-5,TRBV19,CASSSPIQETQYF
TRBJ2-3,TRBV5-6,CASSEEPGLAVDTQYF
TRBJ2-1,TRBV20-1,CSVGGYGSYNEQFF
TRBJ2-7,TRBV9,CASSVGGGIGEQYF
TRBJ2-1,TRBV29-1,CSVPEAGGPVNEQFF
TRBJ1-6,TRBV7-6,CASSTGVGSPLHF
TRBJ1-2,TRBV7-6,CASSHIGTSSGYTF
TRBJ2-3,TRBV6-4,CASSGSTAPDTQYF
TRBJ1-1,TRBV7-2,CASSQSGSMNTEAFF
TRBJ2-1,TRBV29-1,CSAEAGTYNEQFF
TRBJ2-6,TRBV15,CATSGTGGPQPPSGANVLTF
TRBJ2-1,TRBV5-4,CATSGTPLYNEQFF
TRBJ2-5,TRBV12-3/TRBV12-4,CASRSSGQGKETQYF
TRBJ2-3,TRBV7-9,CASSLRPGYFPDTQYF
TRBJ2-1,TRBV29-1,CSVPVGGAPFF
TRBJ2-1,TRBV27,CASSSTLSGRALGQFF
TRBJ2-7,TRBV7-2,CASSLSGGHYEQYF
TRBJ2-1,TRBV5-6,CASSLDRQGPTRSARFNEQFF
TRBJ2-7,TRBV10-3,CAISEPGLAGLEQYF
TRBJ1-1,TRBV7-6,CASKRSGGAEAFF
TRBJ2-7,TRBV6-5,CASSYSLSADYEQYF
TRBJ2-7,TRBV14,CASSHLAGESSYEQYF
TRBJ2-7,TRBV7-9,CASSFGHEQYF
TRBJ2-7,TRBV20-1,CSARNQRVRASVGYEQYF
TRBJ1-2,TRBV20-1,CSARDVYRDGYTF
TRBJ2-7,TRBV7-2,CASSHVGGDSYEQYF
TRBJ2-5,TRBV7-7,CASSVSGAETQYF
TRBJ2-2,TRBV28,CASSSPAESNTGELFF
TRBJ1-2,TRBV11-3,CASSPRGQLNYGYTF
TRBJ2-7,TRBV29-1,CSVYASREETQYF
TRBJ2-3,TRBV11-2,CASSKSWGESTDTQYF
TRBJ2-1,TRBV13,CASSLGPGTSGIDEQFF
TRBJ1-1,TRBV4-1,CASSQDFGARGTEAFF
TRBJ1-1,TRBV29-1,CSVPGGAGNTEAFF
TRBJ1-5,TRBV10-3,CAISESRQVDQPQHF
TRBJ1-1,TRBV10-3,CAISLDRGGPEAFF
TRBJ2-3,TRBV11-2,CASSLVAGLTDTQYF
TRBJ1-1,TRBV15,CATSRAQGGTEAFF
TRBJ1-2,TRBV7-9,CASSLLEGGNDGYTF